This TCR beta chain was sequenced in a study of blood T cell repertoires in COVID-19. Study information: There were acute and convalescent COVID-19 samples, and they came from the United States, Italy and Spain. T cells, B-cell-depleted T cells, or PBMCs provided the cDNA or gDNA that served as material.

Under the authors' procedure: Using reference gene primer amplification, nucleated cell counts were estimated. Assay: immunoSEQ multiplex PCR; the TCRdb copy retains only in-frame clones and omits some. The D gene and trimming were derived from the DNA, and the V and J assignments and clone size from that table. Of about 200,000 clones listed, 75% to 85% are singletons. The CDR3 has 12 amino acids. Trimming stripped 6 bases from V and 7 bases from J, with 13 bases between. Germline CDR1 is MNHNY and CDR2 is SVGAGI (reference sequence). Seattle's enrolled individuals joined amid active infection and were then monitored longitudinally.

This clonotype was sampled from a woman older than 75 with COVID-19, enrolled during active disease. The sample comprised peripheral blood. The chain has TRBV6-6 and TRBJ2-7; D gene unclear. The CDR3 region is CASSATLGEQYF. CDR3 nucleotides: TGTGCCAGCAGCGCGACCCTCGGGGAGCAGTACTTC.